These 6 T cell receptor beta chains were all obtained from the same sample, sequenced in a study of T cells after posttransplantation cyclophosphamide (dated by TCRdb to 2016 to 2017). Library preparation used the immunoSEQ multiplex PCR assay. The source is immuneACCESS, and TCRdb retained only in-frame sequences with V and J called. Part of the clones is not carried over; for the studies checked, unresolved V genes explain less than half of this, and the remainder is unexplained. Present in this sample are some 27,000 clones, roughly 90% of which were seen just once. The ten largest clones add up to less than 3.5% of the sample. Source material: PBMCs. The receptor set was obtained from a man in his fifties or sixties.

This rearrangement joins TRBV29-1 to TRBJ2-5; D is possibly TRBD1 (6 bases). Germline CDR1 and CDR2: SQVTM and ANQGSEA. This CDR3 has 12 amino acids. Between the trimmed V and J ends, which lost 5 bases and 1 base, there was a span of 8 bases. The CDR3 is CSVSDSQETQYF. In nucleotides, the CDR3 is TGCAGCGTTTCGGACAGCCAAGAGACCCAGTACTTC.

V is TRBV5-1 and J is TRBJ1-5; 11 positions match TRBD1. There are 14 residues in the CDR3. The trim removed 6 bases at V and 10 bases at J, leaving 9 bases unmatched. Germline V gene data show CDR1 as SGHRS and CDR2 as YFSETQ. The CDR3 is CASKRGQGDFPQHF. CDR3 nucleotides: TGCGCCAGCAAAAGGGGACAGGGGGATTTTCCCCAGCATTTT.

In this sample, this clone is medium-sized. The chain recombines TRBV19 with TRBJ1-5; D perhaps matches TRBD1 (6 bases). Germline lookup yields CDR1 LNHDA and CDR2 SQIVND (reference sequence). V lost 3 bases and J 1 base, leaving 19 bases between the germline ends. There are 18 residues in the CDR3. CDR3 amino acids: CASSMSIGGRGSNQPQHF. CDR3 nucleotides: TGTGCCAGTAGTATGTCTATCGGGGGGCGAGGGAGCAATCAGCCCCAGCATTTT.

The chain couples TRBV30 to TRBJ1-1, with TRBD1 matching 7 bases. The CDR3 length is 16 residues. The V gene end was trimmed by 0 bases and the J gene end by 4 bases; junction bases not matched to a gene: 11. Germline CDR1 is GTSNPN and CDR2 is SVGIG (reference sequence). CDR3 residues: CAWSVMRTNRGTEAFF. CDR3 nucleotide sequence: TGTGCCTGGAGTGTAATGCGAACCAACAGGGGCACTGAAGCTTTCTTT.

The chain has TRBV7-2 and TRBJ2-5; 14 positions agree with TRBD2. This CDR3 has 15 residues. V lost 0 bases, J lost 12 bases, and 6 bases stayed unmatched. CDR1 is SGHTA and CDR2 is FQGNSA in the germline V gene. CDR3 loop: CASSLAWTSGGPKYF. The CDR3 bases are TGTGCCAGCAGCTTAGCTTGGACTAGCGGGGGGCCGAAGTACTTC.

The chain joins TRBV19 to TRBJ2-5; TRBD1 agrees at 8 bases. The last part of the DNA fits TRBJ2-7 better; the J call may be wrong. The germline gives CDR1 LNHDA, CDR2 SQIVND (reference sequence). The CDR3 sequence is 15 residues long. The CDR3 here is CASSIPGTGFPEQYF. In DNA, the CDR3 is TGTGCCAGTAGTATCCCCGGGACAGGCTTTCCCGAGCAGTACTTC.